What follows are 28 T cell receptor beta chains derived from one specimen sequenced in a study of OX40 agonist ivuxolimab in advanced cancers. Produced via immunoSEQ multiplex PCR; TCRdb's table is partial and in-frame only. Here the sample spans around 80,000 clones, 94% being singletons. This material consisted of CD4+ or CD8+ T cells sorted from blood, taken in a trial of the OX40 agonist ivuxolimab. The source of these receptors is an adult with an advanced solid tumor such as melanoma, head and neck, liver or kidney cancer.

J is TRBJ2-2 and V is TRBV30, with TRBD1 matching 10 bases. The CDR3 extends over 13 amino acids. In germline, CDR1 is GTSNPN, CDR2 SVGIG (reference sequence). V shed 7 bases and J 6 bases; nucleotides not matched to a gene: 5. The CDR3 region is CALGQGRAGELFF. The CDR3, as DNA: TGTGCCTTGGGACAGGGGAGGGCCGGGGAGCTGTTTTTT.

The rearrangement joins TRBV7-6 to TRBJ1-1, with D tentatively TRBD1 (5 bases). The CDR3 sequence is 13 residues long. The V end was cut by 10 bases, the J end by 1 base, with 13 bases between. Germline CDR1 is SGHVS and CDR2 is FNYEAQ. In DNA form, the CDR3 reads TGTGCCACCGGGCGGGGGGGGAACACTGAAGCTTTCTTT. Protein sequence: CATGRGGNTEAFF.

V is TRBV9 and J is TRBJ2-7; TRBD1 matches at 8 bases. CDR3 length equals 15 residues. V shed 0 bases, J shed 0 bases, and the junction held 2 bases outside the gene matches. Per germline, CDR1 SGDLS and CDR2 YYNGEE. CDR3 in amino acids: CASSVGTGSSYEQYF. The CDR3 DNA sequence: TGTGCCAGCAGCGTAGGGACAGGGAGCTCCTACGAGCAGTACTTC. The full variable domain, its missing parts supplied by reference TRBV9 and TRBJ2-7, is DSGVTQTPKHLITATGQRVTLRCSPRSGDLSVYWYQQSLDQGLQFLIQYYNGEERAKGNILERFSAQQFPDLHSELNLSSLELGDSALYFCASSVGTGSSYEQYFGPGTRLTVT.

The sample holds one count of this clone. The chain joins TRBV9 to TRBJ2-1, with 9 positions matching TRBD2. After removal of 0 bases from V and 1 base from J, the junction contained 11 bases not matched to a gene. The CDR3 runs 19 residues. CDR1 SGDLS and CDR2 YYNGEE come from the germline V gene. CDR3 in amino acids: CASSVGASGKNYSYNEQFF. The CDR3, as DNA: TGTGCCAGCAGCGTAGGGGCTAGCGGGAAAAATTATTCCTACAATGAGCAGTTCTTC. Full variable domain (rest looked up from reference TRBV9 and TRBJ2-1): DSGVTQTPKHLITATGQRVTLRCSPRSGDLSVYWYQQSLDQGLQFLIQYYNGEERAKGNILERFSAQQFPDLHSELNLSSLELGDSALYFCASSVGASGKNYSYNEQFFGPGTRLTVL.

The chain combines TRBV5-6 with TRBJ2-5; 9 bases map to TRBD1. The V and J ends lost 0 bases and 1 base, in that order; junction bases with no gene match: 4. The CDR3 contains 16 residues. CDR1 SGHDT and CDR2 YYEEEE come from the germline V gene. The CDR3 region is CASSLELDRGQETQYF. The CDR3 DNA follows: TGTGCCAGCAGCTTGGAATTGGACAGGGGCCAAGAGACCCAGTACTTC.

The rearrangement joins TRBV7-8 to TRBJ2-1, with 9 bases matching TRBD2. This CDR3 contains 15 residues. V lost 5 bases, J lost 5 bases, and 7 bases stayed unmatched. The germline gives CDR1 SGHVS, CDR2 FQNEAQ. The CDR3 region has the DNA TGTGCCAGCAGCCCCTGGACTAGCGAGCACAATGAGCAGTTCTTC. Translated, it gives CASSPWTSEHNEQFF.

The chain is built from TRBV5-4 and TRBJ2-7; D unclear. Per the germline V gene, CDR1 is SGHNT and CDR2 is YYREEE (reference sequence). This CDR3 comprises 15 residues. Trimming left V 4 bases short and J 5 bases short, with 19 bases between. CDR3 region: CASSPPRGAVDEQYF. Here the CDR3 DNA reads TGTGCCAGCAGCCCCCCCCGTGGTGCTGTGGACGAGCAGTACTTC. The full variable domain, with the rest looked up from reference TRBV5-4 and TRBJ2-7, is ETGVTQSPTHLIKTRGQQVTLRCSSQSGHNTVSWYQQALGQGPQFIFQYYREEENGRGNFPPRFSGLQFPNYSSELNVNALELDDSALYLCASSPPRGAVDEQYFGPGTRLTVT.

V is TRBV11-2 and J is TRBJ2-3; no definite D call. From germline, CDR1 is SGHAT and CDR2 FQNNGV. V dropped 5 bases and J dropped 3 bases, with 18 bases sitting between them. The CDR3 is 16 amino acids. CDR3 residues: CASSPPGGIGTDTQYF. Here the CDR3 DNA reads TGTGCCAGCAGCCCCCCCGGTGGGATAGGGACAGATACGCAGTATTTT. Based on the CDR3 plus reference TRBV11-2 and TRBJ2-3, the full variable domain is EAGVAQSPRYKIIEKRQSVAFWCNPISGHATLYWYQQILGQGPKLLIQFQNNGVVDDSQLPKDRFSAERLKGVDSTLKIQPAKLEDSAVYLCASSPPGGIGTDTQYFGPGTRLTVL.

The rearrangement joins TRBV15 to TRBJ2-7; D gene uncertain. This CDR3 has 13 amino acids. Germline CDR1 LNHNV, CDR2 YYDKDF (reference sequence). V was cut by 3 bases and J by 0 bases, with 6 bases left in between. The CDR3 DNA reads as TGTGCCACCAGCAGGGTGGGCTCCTACGAGCAGTACTTC. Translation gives CATSRVGSYEQYF.

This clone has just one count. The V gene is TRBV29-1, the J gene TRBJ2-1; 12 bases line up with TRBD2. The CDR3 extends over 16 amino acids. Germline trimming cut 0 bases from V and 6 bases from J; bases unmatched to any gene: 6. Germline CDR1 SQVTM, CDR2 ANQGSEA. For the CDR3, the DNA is TGCAGCGTTGAAGATGGAGGGACTAGCGGGCTCAATGAGCAGTTCTTC. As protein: CSVEDGGTSGLNEQFF.

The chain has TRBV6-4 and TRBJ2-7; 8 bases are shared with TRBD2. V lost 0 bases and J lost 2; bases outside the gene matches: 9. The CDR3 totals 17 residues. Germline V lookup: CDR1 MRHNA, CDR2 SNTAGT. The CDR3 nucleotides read TGTGCCAGCAGTGACTCGGGAAGCGGGAGTAGTACCTACGAGCAGTACTTC. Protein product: CASSDSGSGSSTYEQYF.

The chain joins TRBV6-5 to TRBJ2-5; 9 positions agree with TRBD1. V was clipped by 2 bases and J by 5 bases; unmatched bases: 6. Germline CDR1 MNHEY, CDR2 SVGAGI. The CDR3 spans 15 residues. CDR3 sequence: CASSYGTGGSETQYF. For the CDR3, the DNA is TGTGCCAGCAGTTACGGTACAGGGGGCTCGGAGACCCAGTACTTC.

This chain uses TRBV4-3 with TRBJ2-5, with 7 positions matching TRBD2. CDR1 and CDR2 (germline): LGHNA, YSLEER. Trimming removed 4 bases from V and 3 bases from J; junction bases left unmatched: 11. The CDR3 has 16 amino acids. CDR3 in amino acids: CASSPGGVYSEETQYF. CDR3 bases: TGCGCCAGCAGCCCGGGGGGAGTGTATTCGGAAGAGACCCAGTACTTC.

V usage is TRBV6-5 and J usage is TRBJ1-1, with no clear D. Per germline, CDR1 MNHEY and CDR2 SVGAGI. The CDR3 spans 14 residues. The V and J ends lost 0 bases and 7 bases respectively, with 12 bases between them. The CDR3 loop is CASSYSNGEGEAFF. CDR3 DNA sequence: TGTGCCAGCAGTTACTCGAATGGGGAAGGTGAAGCTTTCTTT.

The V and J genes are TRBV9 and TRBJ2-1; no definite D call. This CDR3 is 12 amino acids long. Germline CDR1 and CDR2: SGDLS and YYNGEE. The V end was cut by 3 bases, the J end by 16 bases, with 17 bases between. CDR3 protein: CASSAPFSPTFF. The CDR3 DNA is TGTGCCAGCAGCGCCCCCTTCTCCCCGACTTTCTTC.

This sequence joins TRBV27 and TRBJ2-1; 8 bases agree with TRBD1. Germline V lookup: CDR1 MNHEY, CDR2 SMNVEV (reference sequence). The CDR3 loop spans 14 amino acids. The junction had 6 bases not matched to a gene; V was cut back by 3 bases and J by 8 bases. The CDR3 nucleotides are TGTGCCAGCAGTTTGGGGCCAGGGGGCTATGAGCAGTTCTTC. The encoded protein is CASSLGPGGYEQFF.

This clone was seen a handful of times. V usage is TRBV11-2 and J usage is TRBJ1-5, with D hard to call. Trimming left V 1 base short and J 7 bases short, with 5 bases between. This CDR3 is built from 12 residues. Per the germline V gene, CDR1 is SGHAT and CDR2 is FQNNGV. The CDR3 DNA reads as TGTGCCAGCAGCTTAGCCGGCCAGCCCCAGCATTTT. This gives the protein CASSLAGQPQHF.

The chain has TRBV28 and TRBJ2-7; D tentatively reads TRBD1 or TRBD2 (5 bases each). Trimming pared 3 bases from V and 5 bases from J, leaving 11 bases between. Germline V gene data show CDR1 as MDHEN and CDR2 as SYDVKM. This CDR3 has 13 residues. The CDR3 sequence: CASSFRKGHEQYF. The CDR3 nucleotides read TGTGCCAGCAGTTTTAGGAAGGGACACGAGCAGTACTTC.

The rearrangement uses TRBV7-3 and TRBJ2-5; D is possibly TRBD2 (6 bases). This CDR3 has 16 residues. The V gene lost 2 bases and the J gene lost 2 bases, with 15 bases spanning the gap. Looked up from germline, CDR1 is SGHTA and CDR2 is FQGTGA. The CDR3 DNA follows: TGTGCCAGCAGCTTAGGCCTGGGGGGAACTCAAGAGACCCAGTACTTC. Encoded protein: CASSLGLGGTQETQYF.

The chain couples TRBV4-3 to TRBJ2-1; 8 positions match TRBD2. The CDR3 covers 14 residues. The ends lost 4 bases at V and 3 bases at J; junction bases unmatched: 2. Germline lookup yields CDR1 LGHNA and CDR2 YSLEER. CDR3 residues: CASSPGLDYNEQFF. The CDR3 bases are TGCGCCAGCAGCCCGGGACTAGACTACAATGAGCAGTTCTTC.

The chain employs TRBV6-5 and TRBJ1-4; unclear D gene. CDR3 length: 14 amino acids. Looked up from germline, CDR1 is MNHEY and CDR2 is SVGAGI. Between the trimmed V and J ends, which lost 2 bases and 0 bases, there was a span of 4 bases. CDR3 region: CASSYDATNEKLFF. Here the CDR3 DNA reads TGTGCCAGCAGTTACGACGCAACTAATGAAAAACTGTTTTTT.

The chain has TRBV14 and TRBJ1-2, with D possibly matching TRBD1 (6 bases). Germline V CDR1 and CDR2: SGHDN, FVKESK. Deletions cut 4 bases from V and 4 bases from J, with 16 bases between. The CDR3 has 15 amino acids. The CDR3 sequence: CASSPLGQLPYGYTF. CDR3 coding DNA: TGTGCCAGCAGCCCCCTCGGACAGCTACCCTATGGCTACACCTTC.

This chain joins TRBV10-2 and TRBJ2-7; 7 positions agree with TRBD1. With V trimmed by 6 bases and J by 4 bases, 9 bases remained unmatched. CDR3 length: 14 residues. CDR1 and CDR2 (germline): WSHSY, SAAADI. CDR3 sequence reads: CASSPHGQVYEQYF. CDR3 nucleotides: TGCGCCAGCAGCCCCCACGGACAGGTATACGAGCAGTACTTC.

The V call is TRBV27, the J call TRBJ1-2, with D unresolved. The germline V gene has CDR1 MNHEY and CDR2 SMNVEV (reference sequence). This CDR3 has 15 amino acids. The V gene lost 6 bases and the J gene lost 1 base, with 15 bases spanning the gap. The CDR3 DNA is TGTGCCAGCAGCCCATCGAGGACGTATAACTATGGCTACACCTTC. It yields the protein CASSPSRTYNYGYTF.

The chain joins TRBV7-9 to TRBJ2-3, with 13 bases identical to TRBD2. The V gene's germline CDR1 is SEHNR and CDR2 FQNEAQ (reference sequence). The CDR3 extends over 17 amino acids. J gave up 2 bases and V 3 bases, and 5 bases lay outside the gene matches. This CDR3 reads CASSLGTSGVITDTQYF. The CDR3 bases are TGTGCCAGCAGCTTGGGGACTAGCGGGGTCATCACAGATACGCAGTATTTT.

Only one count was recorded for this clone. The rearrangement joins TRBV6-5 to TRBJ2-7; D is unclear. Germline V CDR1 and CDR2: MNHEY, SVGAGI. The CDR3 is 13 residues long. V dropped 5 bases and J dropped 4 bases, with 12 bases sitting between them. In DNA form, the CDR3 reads TGTGCCAGCAGTCGCCGATGGAGTTACGAGCAGTACTTC. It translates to CASSRRWSYEQYF.

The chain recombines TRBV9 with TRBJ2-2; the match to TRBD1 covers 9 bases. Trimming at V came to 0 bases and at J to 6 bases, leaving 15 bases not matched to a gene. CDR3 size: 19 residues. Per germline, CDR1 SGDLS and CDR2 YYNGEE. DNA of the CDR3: TGTGCCAGCAGCGTAGACGAGGGACAGGGTAAGGGGAGTTCCGGGGAGCTGTTTTTT. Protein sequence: CASSVDEGQGKGSSGELFF.

In nucleotides, the CDR3 is TGTGCCAGCAGCTTAGCCCCATTTAGCGGGGGACAAGAGACCCAGTACTTC. Translating it yields CASSLAPFSGGQETQYF. V gene TRBV7-2 combines with J gene TRBJ2-5; TRBD2 aligns across 9 bases. The germline CDR1 and CDR2 sequences are SGHTA and FQGNSA. The CDR3 runs to 17 residues. V lost 0 bases to trimming and J lost 2 bases; unmatched junction nucleotides: 7.